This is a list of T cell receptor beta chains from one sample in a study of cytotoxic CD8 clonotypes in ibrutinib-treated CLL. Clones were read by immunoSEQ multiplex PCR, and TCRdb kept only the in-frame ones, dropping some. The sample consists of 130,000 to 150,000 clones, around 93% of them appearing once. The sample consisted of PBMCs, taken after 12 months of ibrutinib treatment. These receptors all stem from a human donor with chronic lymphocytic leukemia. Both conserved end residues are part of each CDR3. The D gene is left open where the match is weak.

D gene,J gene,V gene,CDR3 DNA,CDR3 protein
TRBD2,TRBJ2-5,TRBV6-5,TGTGCCAGCACTCTAGCGGGAGGGCGGCAGACCCAGTACTTC,CASTLAGGRQTQYF
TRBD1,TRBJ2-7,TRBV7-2,TGTGCCAGCAGCACAAGACAGGGAACAGGCTACGAGCAGTACTTC,CASSTRQGTGYEQYF
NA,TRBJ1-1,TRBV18,TGTGCCAGCTCACCACCTGTTGTCACAGAAGCTTTCTTT,CASSPPVVTEAFF
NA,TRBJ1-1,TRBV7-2,TGTGCCAGCAGCTTGCAAGAAGGAACTGAAGCTTTCTTT,CASSLQEGTEAFF
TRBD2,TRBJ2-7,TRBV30,TGTGCCTGGAGTTTGGGACTAGCGCGGACGAACTACGAGCAGTACTTC,CAWSLGLARTNYEQYF
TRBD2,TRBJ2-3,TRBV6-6,TGTGCCAGCACCCAAAGCGGGAGGGGCACAGATACGCAGTATTTT,CASTQSGRGTDTQYF
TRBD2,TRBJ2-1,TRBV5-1,TGCGCCAGCAGTGCTAGCGGGAGGGATCTGAATTGGAGTGAGCAGTTCTTC,CASSASGRDLNWSEQFF
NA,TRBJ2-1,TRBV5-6,TGTGCCAGCAGCTTGTCCGTGGACAGTTACAATGAGCAGTTCTTC,CASSLSVDSYNEQFF
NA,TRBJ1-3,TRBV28,TGTGCCAGCAGCCGGGACCGACCCTCTGGAAACACCATATATTTT,CASSRDRPSGNTIYF
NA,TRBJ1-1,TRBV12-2,TGTGCAAGTCGCTTAGCGCTCCCAGACACTGAAGCTTTCTTT,CASRLALPDTEAFF
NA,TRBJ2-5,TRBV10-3,TGTGCCGTCAACAGGGAGGGCGGAGAGACCCAGTACTTC,CAVNREGGETQYF
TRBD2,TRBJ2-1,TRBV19,TGTGCCAGTAGCCCCCAGGCAAGGACTAGCGGGACCAATGAGCAGTTCTTC,CASSPQARTSGTNEQFF
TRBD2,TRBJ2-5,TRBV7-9,TGTGCCAGCCACTGGGGGGCTAGCGGGAGGTTGAAGACCCAGTACTTC,CASHWGASGRLKTQYF
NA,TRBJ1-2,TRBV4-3,TGCGCCAGCAGCCAAGAAGGGGGGGTACTCGGCTATGGCTACACCTTC,CASSQEGGVLGYGYTF
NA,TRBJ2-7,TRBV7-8,TGTGCCAGCAGCCAAAGAGACCGGGACGGATATCGCTTC,CASSQRDRDGYRF
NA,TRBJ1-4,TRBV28,TGTGCCAGCACCAGGGGTTCAACTAATGAAAAACTGTTTTTT,CASTRGSTNEKLFF